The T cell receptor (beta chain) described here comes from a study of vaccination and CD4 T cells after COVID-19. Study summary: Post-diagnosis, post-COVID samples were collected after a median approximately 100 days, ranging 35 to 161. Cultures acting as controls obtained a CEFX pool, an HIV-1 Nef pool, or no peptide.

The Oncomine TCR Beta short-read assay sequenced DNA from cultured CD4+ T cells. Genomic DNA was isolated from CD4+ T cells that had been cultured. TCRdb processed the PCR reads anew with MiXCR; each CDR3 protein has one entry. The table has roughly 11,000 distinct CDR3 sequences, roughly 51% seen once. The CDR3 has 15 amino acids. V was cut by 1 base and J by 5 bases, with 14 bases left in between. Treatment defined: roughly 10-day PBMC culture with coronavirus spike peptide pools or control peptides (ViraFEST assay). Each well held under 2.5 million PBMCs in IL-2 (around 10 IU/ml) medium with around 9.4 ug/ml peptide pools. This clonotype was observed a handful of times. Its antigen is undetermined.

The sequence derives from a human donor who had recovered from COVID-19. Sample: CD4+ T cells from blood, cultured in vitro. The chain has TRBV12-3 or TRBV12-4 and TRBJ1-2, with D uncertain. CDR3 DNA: TGTGCCAGCAGTTTAGACGGGGTAGTGAGGTATGGCTACACCTTC. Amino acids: CASSLDGVVRYGYTF.